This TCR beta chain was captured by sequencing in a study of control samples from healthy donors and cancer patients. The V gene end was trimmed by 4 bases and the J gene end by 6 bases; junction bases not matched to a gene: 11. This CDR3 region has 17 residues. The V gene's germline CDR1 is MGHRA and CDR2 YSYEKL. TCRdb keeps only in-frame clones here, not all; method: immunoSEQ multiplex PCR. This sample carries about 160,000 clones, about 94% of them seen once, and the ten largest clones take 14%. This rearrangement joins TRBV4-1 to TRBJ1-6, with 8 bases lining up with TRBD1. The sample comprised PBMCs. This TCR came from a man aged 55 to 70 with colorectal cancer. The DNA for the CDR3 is TGCGCCAGCAGCCGCCAGATGGACAGGGAAAGTAATTCACCCCTCCACTTT. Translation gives CASSRQMDRESNSPLHF.